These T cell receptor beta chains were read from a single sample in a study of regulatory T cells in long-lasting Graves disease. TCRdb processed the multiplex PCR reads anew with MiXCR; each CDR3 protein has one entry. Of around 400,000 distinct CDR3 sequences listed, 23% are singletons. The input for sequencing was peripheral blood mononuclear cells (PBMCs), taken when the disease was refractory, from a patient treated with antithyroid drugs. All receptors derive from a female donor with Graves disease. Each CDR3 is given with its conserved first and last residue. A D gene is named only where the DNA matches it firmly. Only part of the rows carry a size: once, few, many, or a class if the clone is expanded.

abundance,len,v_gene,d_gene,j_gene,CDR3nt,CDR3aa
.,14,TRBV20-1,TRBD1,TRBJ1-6,TGCAGTGCGTCAAAGACAGGGGGCACATCACCCCTCCACTTT,CSASKTGGTSPLHF
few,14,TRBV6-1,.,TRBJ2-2,TGTGCCAGCAGAAATGACAGGTCCACCGGGGAGCTGTTTTTT,CASRNDRSTGELFF
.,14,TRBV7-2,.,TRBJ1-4,TGTGCCAGCAGCCCTGGGGGCTCTCAAGAAAAACTGTTTTTT,CASSPGGSQEKLFF
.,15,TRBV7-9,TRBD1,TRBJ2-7,TGTGCCAGCAGCTTAAGACAGGGGGCGCGTTACGAGCAGTACTTC,CASSLRQGARYEQYF
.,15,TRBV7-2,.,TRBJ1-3,TGTGCCAGCAGGTCTACGCAGGGGACTGGAAACACCATATATTTT,CASRSTQGTGNTIYF
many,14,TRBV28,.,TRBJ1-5,TGTGCCAGCAGTTCAAGGGGGGAATCTCAGCCCCAGCATTTT,CASSSRGESQPQHF
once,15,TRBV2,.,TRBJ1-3,TGTGCCAGCAGTGGGACTATAGCTCCTGGAAACACCATATATTTT,CASSGTIAPGNTIYF
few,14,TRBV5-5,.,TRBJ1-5,TGTGCCAGCAGCGCCGGAGTGGGCAGCCAGCCCCAGCATTTT,CASSAGVGSQPQHF
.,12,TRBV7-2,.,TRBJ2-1,TGTGCCAGCAGTAATCCCGGGACACTCCCGTTCTTC,CASSNPGTLPFF
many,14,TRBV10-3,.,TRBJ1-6,TGTGCCATCAGTGAGGACGCGGGGGGCTCACCCCTCCACTTT,CAISEDAGGSPLHF
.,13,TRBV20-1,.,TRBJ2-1,TGCAGTGCGTGTACCGACTCGTACAATGAGCAGTTCTTC,CSACTDSYNEQFF
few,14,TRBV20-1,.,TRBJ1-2,TGCAGTGCTAGAGATCTCCTCTTTGGTGGCGGCTACACCTTC,CSARDLLFGGGYTF